The following is a T cell receptor beta chain sequence with its context. Its specificity is not known. Library construction for TCR beta used iRepertoire HTBI primers and Arm-PCR of CDR3 regions. In TCRdb, the multiplex PCR reads were re-called with MiXCR into one record per CDR3 protein. The sample includes roughly 500,000 distinct CDR3 sequences, 22% of them seen just once. Stated time point: persistent/refractory GD, antithyroid drugs over 5 years with positive TRAb. PBMCs were the source of the RNA used for TCR sequencing. This record comes from a study of regulatory T cells in long-lasting Graves disease. The overall study: Persistence in Graves' disease denoted antithyroid drug use beyond 5 years alongside positive TSH receptor antibodies.

Study results and limitations: Limited samples may have lowered accuracy. Under persistent disease, TRBV28, TRBJ1-2 and TRBJ2-5 were used preferentially. Less diverse TCR repertoires were seen in persistent Graves' patients than in newly diagnosed ones.

Germline assignment: CDR1 DFQATT and CDR2 SNEGSKA (reference sequence). The CDR3 has 14 residues. V was cut by 0 bases and J by 4 bases, with 10 bases left in between. The receptor was derived from a female donor with Graves disease. Sample: peripheral blood mononuclear cells (PBMCs), taken when the disease was refractory, from a patient treated with antithyroid drugs. The chain is built from TRBV20-1 and TRBJ1-3; D perhaps matches TRBD1 (6 bases). The CDR3 region is CSAREGGLGNTIYF. CDR3 nucleotide sequence: TGCAGTGCTAGAGAAGGGGGGCTGGGAAACACCATATATTTT.